The clone carrying this TCR beta chain was seen a few times. Its target is unknown. In the source study's methods: Sample TCR counts, which ranged from roughly 20,000 to 750,000, had a median of roughly 100,000. TCRdb re-derived calls from the RACE reads in MiXCR, one entry per CDR3 protein. TCRdb, rather than the study authors, made the V and J calls. The sample contains about 90,000 distinct CDR3 sequences, roughly a tenth of which appear only once. Time point reported: patch test 3, about 24 weeks after DPC sensitization. The treatment is: therapeutic diphenylcyclopropenone sensitization with weekly scalp DPC. The data are from a study of human T cells and chemical hapten exposure. Overall study context: Patches that contained 0.01% DPC were applied to the upper back and read at 6 days. Study-wide results and limits: The presence of alopecia in the donors means their immune response may differ from healthy people's. Among TCRs, those above 1 in 1000 frequency were unaffected by DPC sensitization.

The sample in question was whole blood, obtained in connection with sensitization to the hapten diphenylcyclopropenone (DPC). This receptor was taken from a woman in her 30s with alopecia areata. Some clones in this sample may be carry-over from other donors' samples.

The chain's CDR3 is CASSLEYNSPLHF. CDR3 bases: TGTGCCAGCAGTTTGGAATATAATTCACCCCTCCACTTT. The V call is TRBV28, the J call TRBJ1-6, with D unclear. In germline, CDR1 is MDHEN, CDR2 SYDVKM. Trimming removed 3 bases at V and 4 bases at J, with 4 bases between. The CDR3 covers 13 residues.